The clone carrying this T cell receptor (beta chain) was counted many times. V was pared by 1 base and J by 7 bases, with 4 bases of the junction left unmatched. CDR3 length: 15 residues. Germline assignment: CDR1 SGHTA and CDR2 FQGNSA. The TCR beta library used iRepertoire HTBI primers with Arm-PCR amplification of CDR3. TCRdb reprocessed the multiplex PCR reads via MiXCR and lists one record per CDR3 protein. The sample lists roughly 500,000 distinct CDR3 sequences, 13% occurring once. This record belongs to a study of regulatory T cells in long-lasting Graves disease. Stated time point: newly diagnosed GD, antithyroid drugs for less than 3 months. The TCR library was made from RNA that had been extracted from PBMCs in TRIzol. These data were also filed under a second study, of T cells in Graves' hyperthyroidism and ophthalmopathy.

The chain employs TRBV7-2 and TRBJ2-7, with 13 bases fitting TRBD2. The specimen comprised peripheral blood mononuclear cells (PBMCs), sampled at new diagnosis, from a patient treated with antithyroid drugs. The receptor was derived from a man aged 25-40 years with Graves disease. This CDR3 is CASSLGLAGGNEQYF. CDR3 nucleotide sequence: TGTGCCAGCAGCTTAGGACTAGCGGGAGGAAATGAGCAGTACTTC.